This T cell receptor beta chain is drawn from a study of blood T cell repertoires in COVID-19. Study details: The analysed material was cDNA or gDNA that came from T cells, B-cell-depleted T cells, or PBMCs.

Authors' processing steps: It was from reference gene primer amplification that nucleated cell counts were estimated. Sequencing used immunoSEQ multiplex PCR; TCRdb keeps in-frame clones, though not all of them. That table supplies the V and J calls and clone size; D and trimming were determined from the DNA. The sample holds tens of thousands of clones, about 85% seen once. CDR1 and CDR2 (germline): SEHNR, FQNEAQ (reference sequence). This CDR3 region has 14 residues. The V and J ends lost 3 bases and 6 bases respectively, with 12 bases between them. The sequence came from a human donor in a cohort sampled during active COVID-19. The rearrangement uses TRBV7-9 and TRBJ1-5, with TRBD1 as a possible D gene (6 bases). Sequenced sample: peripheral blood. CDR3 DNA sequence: TGTGCCAGCAGCTTTCAGGGGACGGGTCAGCCCCAGCATTTT. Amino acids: CASSFQGTGQPQHF.